The 3 T cell receptor beta chains listed next were all sequenced from one sample in a study of neurological immune-mediated disorders. TCRdb re-derived calls from the 5' RACE reads in MiXCR, one entry per CDR3 protein. The sample has roughly 52,000 distinct CDR3 sequences; approximately 3.6% are singletons. The sample comprised CD4+ T cells from blood. These TCRs come from a woman in her forties with multiple sclerosis.

This clonotype was counted many times. The chain is built from TRBV20-1 and TRBJ1-3; D not certain. The CDR3 spans 14 residues. The ends were cut back, 6 bases at V and 4 bases at J, with 16 bases in the middle. Germline CDR1 is DFQATT and CDR2 is SNEGSKA (reference sequence). The CDR3 here is CSASRTDHGNTIYF. In DNA form, the CDR3 reads TGCAGTGCCTCCCGGACGGATCACGGAAACACCATATATTTT.

In its sample, this clonotype was seen many times. The chain uses TRBV5-1 and TRBJ2-1; 7 bases align to TRBD2. The germline gives CDR1 SGHRS, CDR2 YFSETQ. The CDR3 is 14 amino acids. Unmatched junction bases numbered 5, after V lost 3 bases and J lost 5 bases. In DNA form, the CDR3 reads TGCGCCAGCAGCTGGGGGGGGACCGACAATGAGCAGTTCTTC. Residues: CASSWGGTDNEQFF.

This clonotype was seen repeatedly, ten times or more. The chain's CDR3 is CASSLRGFGPETEAFF. The CDR3 DNA reads as TGCGCCAGCAGCTTGAGGGGGTTCGGGCCCGAGACTGAAGCTTTCTTT. The chain is built from TRBV5-1 and TRBJ1-1, with D possibly being TRBD1 (6 bases). From germline, CDR1 is SGHRS and CDR2 YFSETQ. The CDR3 length is 16 residues. V was clipped by 1 base and J by 5 bases, with 18 bases between them.